One and the same sample provided the 18 T cell receptor beta chains below, sequenced in a study of cytomegalovirus exposure and HLA in healthy donors. The study ran its PCR with 60 Vbeta and 13 Jbeta primers. Libraries were prepared by immunoSEQ multiplex PCR; TCRdb keeps only in-frame clonotypes and omits some of them. This repertoire includes some 43,000 clones. The sequenced sample was PBMCs. Receptors were obtained from a woman in her 30s in good health and CMV-seronegative.

The rearrangement joins TRBV18 to TRBJ1-5; tentatively, D is TRBD1 (5 bases). In germline, CDR1 is KGHSH, CDR2 LQKENI. V was trimmed by 4 bases and J by 2 bases, leaving 12 bases between them. There are 15 residues in the CDR3. CDR3 region: CASSHGGAGNQPQHF. The CDR3 nucleotides are TGTGCCAGCTCACATGGCGGGGCCGGCAATCAGCCCCAGCATTTT.

The V gene is TRBV2, the J gene TRBJ2-7; 7 bases map to TRBD2. The germline CDR1 and CDR2 sequences are SNHLY and FYNNEI. CDR3 size: 14 residues. V trimming: 6 bases; J trimming: 4 bases; junction bases outside the gene matches: 9. In DNA, the CDR3 is TGTGCCAGCAGGGGCACGGGAGGACAATACGAGCAGTACTTC. Translated: CASRGTGGQYEQYF.

The J gene is TRBJ2-2, the V gene TRBV6-5; 7 nucleotides agree with TRBD2. Germline CDR1 and CDR2: MNHEY and SVGAGI. V lost 5 bases to trimming and J lost 4 bases; unmatched junction nucleotides: 7. The CDR3 length is 15 residues. The DNA for the CDR3 is TGTGCCAGCAGTCCCGGGAGGAGGATCACCGGGGAGCTGTTTTTT. Translation gives CASSPGRRITGELFF.

As regards this clone: No DNA is shown, since the ends of the CDR3 on it are uncertain; the CDR3 is the one TCRdb lists. V and J are TRBV6-5 and TRBJ2-7; the D call in the table, TRBD2, was not verified against the DNA. The CDR3 has 11 amino acids, counting both end residues. CDR1 and CDR2 from the germline V gene are MNHEY and SVGAGI. This CDR3 reads CASTSGYEQYF.

The chain couples TRBV6-1 to TRBJ2-4, with D maybe TRBD1 (7 bases). V dropped 6 bases and J dropped 1 base, with 13 bases sitting between them. The CDR3 has 15 amino acids. Per germline, CDR1 MNHNS and CDR2 SASEGT. The CDR3 here is CASSAGGTAKNIQYF. As DNA, the CDR3 is TGTGCCAGCAGCGCAGGGGGGACCGCCAAAAACATTCAGTACTTC.

This chain uses TRBV19 with TRBJ1-3, with TRBD1 matching over 8 bases. This CDR3 has 14 residues. Germline V lookup: CDR1 LNHDA, CDR2 SQIVND (reference sequence). With V trimmed by 6 bases and J by 3 bases, 4 bases remained unmatched. CDR3 loop: CASSLTGVGNTIYF. The CDR3 DNA follows: TGTGCCAGTAGCTTGACAGGGGTTGGAAACACCATATATTTT. Full variable domain (outside the CDR3, taken from reference TRBV19 and TRBJ1-3): DGGITQSPKYLFRKEGQNVTLSCEQNLNHDAMYWYRQDPGQGLRLIYYSQIVNDFQKGDIAEGYSVSREKKESFPLTVTSAQKNPTAFYLCASSLTGVGNTIYFGEGSWLTVV.

The CDR3 DNA follows: TGTGCCAGCAGTTACGTAGGGAGGGGCGAGACCCAGTACTTC. It specifies CASSYVGRGETQYF. This rearrangement joins TRBV6-5 to TRBJ2-5, with TRBD2 matching 7 bases. V lost 2 bases, J lost 5 bases, and 5 bases stayed unmatched. There are 14 residues in the CDR3. Germline assignment: CDR1 MNHEY and CDR2 SVGAGI.

The V call is TRBV9, the J call TRBJ2-5; TRBD1 matches 10 bases. Germline assignment: CDR1 SGDLS and CDR2 YYNGEE. This CDR3 contains 13 residues. With 4 bases clipped from V and 5 bases from J, the junction kept 2 bases outside the gene matches. The CDR3 DNA follows: TGTGCCAGCAGCTCGGGACAGGGGGAGACCCAGTACTTC. Residues: CASSSGQGETQYF.

This chain connects TRBV5-1 to TRBJ2-3, with no clear D. There are 15 residues in the CDR3. The germline V gene has CDR1 SGHRS and CDR2 YFSETQ. The V end was cut by 1 base, the J end by 0 bases, with 9 bases between. As DNA, the CDR3 is TGCGCCAGCAGCTTGCAGGCACCCAGCACAGATACGCAGTATTTT. Encoded protein: CASSLQAPSTDTQYF.

The chain joins TRBV19 to TRBJ1-2; TRBD1 is a possible D gene (6 bases). Germline CDR1 and CDR2: LNHDA and SQIVND (reference sequence). This CDR3 spans 14 amino acids. Trimming shortened V by 0 bases and J by 6 bases, and 11 bases separated the two germline ends. The CDR3 bases are TGTGCCAGTAGTATAGACAGGGGTTACGATGGCTACACCTTC. Its protein is CASSIDRGYDGYTF.

With respect to this clone: At one end, the junction sequence differs from germline, possibly due to a read error. The rearrangement uses TRBV7-7 and TRBJ2-7, with 9 nucleotides matching TRBD2. Germline loops: CDR1 SSHAT, CDR2 FNYEAQ (reference sequence). The CDR3 has 18 residues. CDR3 sequence reads: CASSLALGLAHAAYEQYF. CDR3 nucleotide sequence: TGTGCTAGCAGCTTAGCTTTAGGACTAGCGCACGCTGCCTACGAGCAGTACTTC. Complete variable domain (other parts from reference TRBV7-7 and TRBJ2-7): GAGVSQSPRYKVTKRGQDVTLRCDPISSHATLYWYQQALGQGPEFLTYFNYEAQPDKSGLPSDRFSAERPEGSISTLTIQRTEQRDSAMYRCASSLALGLAHAAYEQYFGPGTRLTVT.

CDR3 region: CASSPRAGPGANVLTF. CDR3 DNA: TGTGCCAGCAGCCCCCGGGCGGGTCCTGGGGCCAACGTCCTGACTTTC. V is TRBV5-5 and J is TRBJ2-6, with D possibly matching TRBD2 (5 bases). V was cut by 4 bases and J by 2 bases, with 13 bases left in between. Germline lookup yields CDR1 SGHKS and CDR2 YYEKEE (reference sequence). The CDR3 runs to 16 residues.

The chain uses TRBV21-1 and TRBJ2-1; the DNA was not used to check the table's D call, TRBD2. TRBV21-1 is a documented pseudogene. This CDR3 is built from 17 residues. CDR3 region: CASSLTSGASSYNEQFF. The CDR3 nucleotides are TGTGCCAGCAGCTTAACGAGCGGGGCTAGCTCCTACAATGAGCAGTTCTTC.

The chain is built from TRBV19 and TRBJ1-1; maybe TRBD1 (6 bases). With 9 bases removed from V and 1 base from J, the gap between germline ends came to 12 bases. CDR1 LNHDA and CDR2 SQIVND come from the germline V gene (reference sequence). This CDR3 region has 13 residues. CDR3 residues: CASGTGKNTEAFF. The CDR3 bases are TGTGCCAGCGGCACAGGGAAGAACACTGAAGCTTTCTTT.

V and J are TRBV30 and TRBJ2-1, with TRBD2 identical over 7 bases. The V and J ends lost 2 bases and 7 bases, in that order; junction bases with no gene match: 11. Germline values: CDR1 GTSNPN, CDR2 SVGIG (reference sequence). CDR3 length: 15 amino acids. CDR3 residues: CAWSLGGLALNEQFF. CDR3 nucleotides: TGTGCCTGGAGTCTGGGGGGGTTAGCTCTGAATGAGCAGTTCTTC.

The chain links TRBV4-1 to TRBJ2-7; unclear D gene. CDR1 is MGHRA and CDR2 is YSYEKL in the germline V gene. Trimming pared 8 bases from V and 2 bases from J, leaving 13 bases between. This CDR3 spans 13 amino acids. CDR3 sequence (DNA): TGCGCCAGCTCAATTGCCGAGACCTACGAGCAGTACTTC. Protein sequence: CASSIAETYEQYF.

V usage is TRBV6-5 and J usage is TRBJ1-1; a possible D gene is TRBD1 (5 bases). Germline assignment: CDR1 MNHEY and CDR2 SVGAGI. Trimming took off 2 bases at V and 1 base at J, with 11 bases between the two ends. This CDR3 spans 15 amino acids. The CDR3 DNA follows: TGTGCCAGCAGTTACCGCCGCGGGGGGAACACTGAAGCTTTCTTT. This encodes CASSYRRGGNTEAFF.

The V gene is TRBV1, the J gene TRBJ1-1. TRBV1 is noted as a pseudogene. The CDR3 consists of 16 residues. CDR3 sequence (DNA): TGCACCAGCAGCCTTTCGTATTTCGGGGAGGACACTGAAGCTTTCTTT. Amino acid sequence: CTSSLSYFGEDTEAFF.